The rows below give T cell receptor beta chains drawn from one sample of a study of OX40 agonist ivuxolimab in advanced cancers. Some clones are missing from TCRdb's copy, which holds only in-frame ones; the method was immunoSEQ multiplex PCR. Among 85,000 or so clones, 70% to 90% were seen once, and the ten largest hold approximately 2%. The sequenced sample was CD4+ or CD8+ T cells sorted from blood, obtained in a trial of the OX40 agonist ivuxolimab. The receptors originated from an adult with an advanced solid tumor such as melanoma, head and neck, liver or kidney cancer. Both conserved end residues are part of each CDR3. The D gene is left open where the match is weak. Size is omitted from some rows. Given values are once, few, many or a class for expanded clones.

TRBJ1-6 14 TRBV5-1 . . CASSSTGYSSPLHF TGCGCCAGCAGCAGTACAGGGTATAGTTCACCCCTCCACTTT
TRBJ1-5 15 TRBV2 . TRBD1 CASSETRGVNQPQHF TGTGCCAGCAGTGAAACCAGGGGGGTCAATCAGCCCCAGCATTTT
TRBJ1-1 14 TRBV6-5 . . CASSYSRSRPEAFF TGTGCCAGCAGTTACTCAAGAAGCAGGCCTGAAGCTTTCTTT
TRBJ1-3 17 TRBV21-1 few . CASSKERSFVCGNTIYF TGTGCCAGCAGCAAGGAAAGATCATTCGTGTGCGGAAACACCATATATTTT
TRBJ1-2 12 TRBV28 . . CASTRGADGYTF TGTGCCAGCACCCGGGGGGCGGATGGCTACACCTTC
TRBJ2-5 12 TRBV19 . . CASSSTQETQYF TGTGCCAGTAGTAGTACGCAAGAGACCCAGTACTTC
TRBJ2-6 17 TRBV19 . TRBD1 CASSGGQGRFGANVLTF TGTGCCAGTAGTGGGGGACAGGGGAGGTTTGGGGCCAACGTCCTGACTTTC
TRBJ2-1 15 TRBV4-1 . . CASSQVGLLYNEQFF TGCGCCAGCAGCCAAGTAGGACTTCTCTACAATGAGCAGTTCTTC
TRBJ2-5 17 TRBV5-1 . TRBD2 CASSLRLAGVGGETQYF TGCGCCAGCAGCTTGCGCCTAGCGGGGGTAGGAGGAGAGACCCAGTACTTC
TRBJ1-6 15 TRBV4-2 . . CASSQDSQSGSPLHF TGTGCCAGCAGCCAAGATTCCCAGTCCGGTTCACCCCTCCACTTT
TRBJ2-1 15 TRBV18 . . CASSPGPGSYNEQFF TGTGCCAGCTCACCGGGGCCCGGCTCCTACAATGAGCAGTTCTTC
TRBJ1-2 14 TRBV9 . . CASSVDGGIVGYTF TGTGCCAGCAGCGTAGACGGGGGCATTGTTGGCTACACCTTC
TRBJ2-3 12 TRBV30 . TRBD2 CARASGAVTQYF TGTGCCCGCGCTAGCGGGGCGGTAACGCAGTATTTT
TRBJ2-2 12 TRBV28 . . CASEGGTGELFF TGTGCCAGCGAAGGGGGCACCGGGGAGCTGTTTTTT
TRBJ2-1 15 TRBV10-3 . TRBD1 CAIRRTGMGDNEQFF TGTGCCATCAGACGGACAGGGATGGGCGACAATGAGCAGTTCTTC
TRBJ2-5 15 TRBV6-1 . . CASSEVGRGQETQYF TGTGCCAGCAGTGAAGTGGGCAGGGGCCAAGAGACCCAGTACTTC
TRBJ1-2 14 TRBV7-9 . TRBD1 CASSLGDRPYGYTF TGTGCCAGCAGCTTAGGGGACAGACCCTATGGCTACACCTTC
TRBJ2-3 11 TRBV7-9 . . CASSQGDTQYF TGTGCCAGCAGCCAAGGAGATACGCAGTATTTT
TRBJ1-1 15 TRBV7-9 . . CASSLGPVGGTEAFF TGTGCCAGCAGCTTAGGTCCCGTTGGGGGCACTGAAGCTTTCTTT
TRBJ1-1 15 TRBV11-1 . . CASSLFRGGATEAFF TGTGCCAGCAGCTTGTTCCGGGGAGGGGCCACTGAAGCTTTCTTT
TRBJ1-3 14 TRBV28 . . CASINGDSGNTIYF TGTGCCAGCATCAATGGTGACTCTGGAAACACCATATATTTT
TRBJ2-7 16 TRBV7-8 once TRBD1 CASSPMIGTGVTEQYF TGTGCCAGCAGCCCTATGATAGGGACAGGGGTTACCGAGCAGTACTTC
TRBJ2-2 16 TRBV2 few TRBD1 CASSTTTGEFTGELFF TGTGCCAGCAGTACCACGACAGGGGAGTTCACCGGGGAGCTGTTTTTT